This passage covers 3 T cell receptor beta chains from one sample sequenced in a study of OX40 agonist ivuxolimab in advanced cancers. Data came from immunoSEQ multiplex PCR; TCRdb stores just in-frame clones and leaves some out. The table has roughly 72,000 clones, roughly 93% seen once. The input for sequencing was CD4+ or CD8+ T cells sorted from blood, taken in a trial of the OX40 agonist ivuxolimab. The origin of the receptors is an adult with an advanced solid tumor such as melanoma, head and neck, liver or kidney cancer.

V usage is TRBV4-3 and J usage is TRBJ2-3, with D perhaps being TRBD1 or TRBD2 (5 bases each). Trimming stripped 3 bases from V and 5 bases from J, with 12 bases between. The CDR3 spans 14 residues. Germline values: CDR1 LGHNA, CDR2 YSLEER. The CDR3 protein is CASSQPEGLDTQYF. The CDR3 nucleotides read TGCGCCAGCAGCCAGCCTGAGGGGTTAGATACGCAGTATTTT.

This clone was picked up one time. In DNA form, the CDR3 reads TGCGCCAGCAGCCAAGATCGATCTGGGTACAGGGCCACTGAAGCTTTCTTT. Its translation is CASSQDRSGYRATEAFF. The V call is TRBV4-3, the J call TRBJ1-1; a weak D match, TRBD1 (6 bases). The CDR3 is made up of 17 amino acids. Trimming stripped 0 bases from V and 4 bases from J, with 18 bases between. Germline CDR1 reads LGHNA; CDR2 reads YSLEER.

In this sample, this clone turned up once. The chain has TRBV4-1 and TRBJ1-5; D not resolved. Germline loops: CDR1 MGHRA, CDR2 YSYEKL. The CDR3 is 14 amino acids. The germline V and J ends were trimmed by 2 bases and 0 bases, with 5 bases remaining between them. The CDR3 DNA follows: TGCGCCAGCAGCCAACAGACTAGCAATCAGCCCCAGCATTTT. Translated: CASSQQTSNQPQHF.